The subject of this entry is one T cell receptor beta chain. This clonotype was found many times. Its antigen specificity is not known. Per-base quality was not reported, and no clone a single base away is much larger than it. This entry comes from a study of T cells in Graves' hyperthyroidism and ophthalmopathy (dated by TCRdb to between 2018 and 2020). About the investigation overall: Peripheral blood was sampled at the time of initial diagnosis, prior to any treatment. For training and testing, the 110 or so patients in the discovery cohort were randomly divided in a 7:3 ratio. Prospective prediction of ophthalmopathy was tested in an independent validation cohort of about 19 hyperthyroidism patients and some 17 patients who later progressed to ophthalmopathy. The study also compared thyroid tissue and blood T-cell repertoires from over 5 Graves' hyperthyroidism patients. To identify distinguishing TCR V-J signatures, a discovery cohort of 90 to 100 patients was used, comprising some 43 with Graves' ophthalmopathy and 57 with stable Graves' hyperthyroidism. The paper reports TCR Vbeta CDR3 sequencing of fewer than 150 peripheral blood samples: around 45 ophthalmopathy, some 80 hyperthyroidism and approximately 17 progressor patients. After blood sampling, hyperthyroidism patients were treated with methimazole at a starting dose of 30 mg daily, and ophthalmopathy patients were treated with high-dose intravenous methylprednisolone.

The research as a whole found: A model built on a 13 V-J signature distinguished ophthalmopathy from stable hyperthyroidism, reaching 85% to 90% sensitivity and 81% to 83% specificity in cross-validation and 80%/75% in testing. Sample size was not statistically predetermined, and blinding of investigators to group allocation was not performed. Most expanded thyroid clonotypes (frequency above 0.001) were also detected in blood, a finding suggesting that blood repertoires may reflect thyroid immune responses. In validation, the model predicted progression to ophthalmopathy a median of about 6.8 months before onset, with 70% to 71% sensitivity and 72.22% specificity.

Amplification of TCR beta CDR3 regions was carried out from RNA transcripts. The first round of RT-PCR for the TCR CDR3 was performed with the HTBI primer set and the Qiagen OneStep RT-PCR kit. Libraries were constructed in a second round of multiplex PCR, after which size selection and purification were performed. Paired-end sequencing of the libraries was performed with 100 bp reads on an Illumina HiSeq2000. The published analysis was carried out like this. Raw data were processed with SOAPnuke, discarding reads with adapters, uncalled bases, mean Phred below 15, or no exact constant-primer or identifier match. High-quality paired reads were merged using COPE v1.2.5, and each unique nucleotide sequence was defined as a clonotype. Clonotypes were aligned to IMGT TRBV, TRBD and TRBJ reference segments using MiTCR v1.1. The analysis included only V-J combinations with a frequency above 0.0001, which together covered over 98% of the repertoires. The TCS score was defined as F50 (clonal expansion) divided by E x V (chaos), with BLOSUM62-based TCRdist calculated between CDR3 peptides within each V-J. Welch's t-statistics and random forest reduced around 520 V-J features to 13, which were used in a naive Bayes classifier (R e1071). TCRdb's own reprocessing of the public reads used fastp at Q25 and MiXCR and kept productive beta chains. Entries are consolidated by CDR3 protein sequence, retaining the most common genes and DNA. The V and J calls here are based on TCRdb, not the publication. The sample data list around 420,000 distinct CDR3 sequences, and approximately 14% of these were observed just once. The ten most abundant clones make up 5.3% of the sample.

A patient counted as having stable Graves' hyperthyroidism if no progression to ophthalmopathy occurred over 18 months of follow-up. Hyperthyroidism patients were newly diagnosed, with disease duration under 2 months, and aged 18 to 65 years. The study excluded patients with uncontrolled infections, other autoimmune diseases, pregnancy or lactation. Diagnoses relied on clinical symptoms, serum thyroxine and TRAb, thyroid ultrasound and orbital computed tomography. PBMCs were separated from under 12 ml of fresh peripheral blood using Ficoll-Paque density gradient centrifugation. Total RNA was extracted using Trizol reagent, and RNA quality was assessed on an Agilent 2100 Bioanalyzer. The V end loses 0 bases and the J end loses 0 bases, and a stretch of 9 bases separates them. As encoded in the germline V gene (reference sequence), CDR1 is DFQATT while CDR2 is SNEGSKA. The CDR3 contains 15 residues, cysteine and phenylalanine counted. Of the read, only the CDR3 DNA is kept; its 45 bases are in frame from base 1.

This sequence was found in a woman younger than 35 with Graves' hyperthyroidism. The specimen was blood. The V and J genes are TRBV20-1 and TRBJ1-5; the D gene cannot be named for sure. The CDR3 here reads CSARERVLSNQPQHF. The DNA is as follows: TGCAGTGCTAGAGAGCGTGTTCTTAGCAATCAGCCCCAGCATTTT.